This T cell receptor beta chain comes out of a study of shared clonotypes between healthy human individuals (TCRdb year 2020). With respect to the entire study: The cohort comprised a couple of women and a few men aged 18 to 49 years. Per donor, three plates each were used for CD4 naive and CD4 memory, two for CD8 naive, and one for CD8 memory. To estimate repertoire size and how much clonotypes are shared between individuals, the study performed deep sequencing of blood TCR repertoires from roughly five healthy adults. To increase sequencing depth and limit assay-specific biases, TCR repertoire library preparation and sequencing were carried out by different laboratories using diverse techniques. Between about 0.9 and 8.9 billion PBMCs per donor were obtained by leukapheresis.

For the CD8 naive samples, CD45RO-negative cells were positively selected for CCR7, yielding a CD45RA+CCR7+ population from which TemRA cells were excluded. Healthy HIV-negative adults with no recently reported acute infections or vaccinations were included as donors. All donors were Caucasian adults living in Nashville, Tennessee, USA. After blood collection by leukapheresis, PBMCs were isolated using Ficoll-Histopaque density gradient centrifugation and then cryopreserved in the vapor phase of liquid nitrogen. Analytical flow cytometry was used to check the purity and quantity of every magnetically sorted T cell population. Each sorted fraction had its genomic DNA isolated and then quantified by UV absorbance on a Nanodrop 2000c. TCR CDR3 regions were amplified from genomic DNA by multiplex PCR using the deep immunoSEQ assay. Extracted genomic DNA from each cell subset was distributed evenly across all wells of several immunoSEQ 96-well plates, and each plate was treated as a replicate. Each replicate PCR for sorted subsets received about 0.2 ug genomic DNA, equal to about 30,000 T cell genomes. Purified libraries were quantified with a Qubit 3.0 fluorometer, sized on a Bioanalyzer 2100, and re-quantified with the KAPA Library Quantification kit. Every immunoSEQ 96-well plate was sequenced on a separate single-read 150-cycle Illumina NextSeq 550 flow cell. The published analysis was carried out like this. Because the immunoSEQ output held only junctional sequences and lacked quality scores, the filtering could not match the filtering applied to full-length reads. Sequences were annotated with PyIR, a Python wrapper for IgBLAST v1.9, and V/J genes and CDR3 were assigned using IMGT germline references. Reads were removed for weak V/J assignments (E-value above 1e-6), missing CDR3, stop codons, out-of-frame junctions, or ambiguous translated residues. V3J clonotypes were defined as sequences sharing an identical inferred V gene, J gene, and CDR3 amino acid sequence. The percentage overlap between two repertoires was calculated by dividing the number of shared unique clonotypes by the size of the smaller repertoire. Repertoire richness was assessed with RTK rarefaction, the Chao1 estimator, and Recon v2.1 estimates of unobserved clonotypes. OLGA was used to compute generation probabilities for all TCRbeta clonotypes that the gDNA method yielded from a handful of donors. TCRdb re-hosts the immuneACCESS table, in-frame sequences only. Its copies lack some clones; in the studies checked, an unresolved V gene accounts for under half of them, and the cause for the rest is not known. That table is the source of V, J and clone size, and D and trimming were worked out from the DNA. Present in this sample are about 820,000 clones, almost 95% of which were seen just once. The top ten clones comprise under 30% of the sample.

V is cut by 1 base and J by 7 bases, and the space between the germline ends is 14 bases. The germline V gene gives CDR1 as SGHVS and CDR2 as FQNEAQ. There are 15 amino acids in the CDR3, from cysteine to phenylalanine inclusive. Only the CDR3 DNA is retained, 45 bases long and in frame from the first base. This clone appeared a single time. The antigen it binds to is not known. Base qualities are not at hand, and no much larger clone is one base apart. Results the study describes overall, beyond this receptor: When a few donors were compared, the shared fraction of clonotypes was around 5% for naive CD4, around 3.6% for naive CD8, 2% to 2.5% for memory CD4, and 0.4% for memory CD8. Even with the large sequencing depth, rarefaction of the sorted-subset datasets indicated that sequencing was incomplete. Compared with non-shared clonotypes, clonotypes shared by all four sorted-subset donors had higher generation probabilities. Pairwise subsampling led to the expectation that sequencing depth would affect the degree of clonotype sharing among donors. Sampling was restricted to blood, and TCR repertoires in tissue are likely to differ from TCR repertoires in blood. Larger estimated clonotype richness was generally found for naive subsets than for memory subsets. The genetic and exposure-history diversity represented was limited by the small number of donors.

Sequenced sample: naive CD8+ T cells sorted from blood. Explained via the paper, the cell subset or site label denotes: CD45RA+CCR7+. This sequence uses TRBV7-8 and TRBJ2-4; 6 matching bases give a weak D call of TRBD1. The sequence came from a man aged 25 to 40 in good health. The nucleotide sequence is TGTGCCAGCAGCTTAGGGGGGCCTTCCGTTAACATTCAGTACTTC. It is translated as CASSLGGPSVNIQYF.